These 19 T cell receptor beta chains came from one sample sequenced in a study of blood T cells in healthy people across ages. Next came a second PCR, run for 7 to 11 cycles, which used a sample-barcoded 5' primer along with a J-beta primer mix. Each CDR3 protein is one row after TCRdb ran MiXCR on the 5' RACE reads. The sample yields some 900,000 distinct CDR3 sequences, about 48% seen once. Sequenced input: blood. All receptors derive from a man between 25 and 39 years old in good health.

This chain links TRBV3-1 with TRBJ2-3; TRBD2 matches at 14 bases. Germline CDR1 is LGHDT and CDR2 is YNNKEL (reference sequence). This CDR3 spans 17 amino acids. V lost 4 bases to trimming and J lost 4 bases; unmatched junction nucleotides: 7. CDR3 residues: CASSRRTSGGSADTQYF. The CDR3 DNA is TGTGCCAGCAGCCGAAGGACTAGCGGGGGGAGCGCAGATACGCAGTATTTT.

As to this clonotype: One end of the junction is discordant with germline, which a read error may explain. The rearrangement links TRBV9 to TRBJ2-3; tentatively, D is TRBD1 or TRBD2 (6 bases each). CDR1 SGDLS and CDR2 YYNGEE come from the germline V gene. The CDR3 is made up of 15 amino acids. The CDR3 region has the DNA TGTGTCAGCAGCAACGGAGGGGGGTGGACAGATACGCAGTATTTT. Its protein product is CVSSNGGGWTDTQYF.

This clonotype turned up a few times. The J gene is TRBJ1-1, the V gene TRBV5-6; 7 nucleotides match TRBD1. V was clipped by 4 bases and J by 4 bases; unmatched bases: 10. Germline V gene sequence: CDR1 SGHDT, CDR2 YYEEEE. The CDR3 has 15 residues. The CDR3 here is CASSRMTGLGTEAFF. The CDR3 DNA sequence: TGTGCCAGCAGCCGAATGACAGGGTTGGGCACTGAAGCTTTCTTT.

V and J are TRBV5-6 and TRBJ2-1; no definite D call. Germline V CDR1 and CDR2: SGHDT, YYEEEE. The length of the CDR3 is 15 residues. Trimming left V 0 bases short and J 4 bases short, with 11 bases between. The CDR3 sequence is CASSLAARFYNEQFF. In DNA, the CDR3 is TGTGCCAGCAGCTTGGCCGCAAGGTTTTACAATGAGCAGTTCTTC.

As to this clonotype: A clone one base away is much larger, so this may be a read error. V and J are TRBV7-2 and TRBJ1-5; no definite D call. V was trimmed by 3 bases and J by 0 bases, leaving 6 bases between them. There are 14 residues in the CDR3. CDR1 SGHTA and CDR2 FQGNSA come from the germline V gene. CDR3 region: CASSFRYSNQPQHF. The CDR3 coding sequence is TGTGCCAGCAGCTTTAGGTATAGCAATCAGCCCCAGCATTTT.

This rearrangement joins TRBV28 to TRBJ1-5; 8 bases agree with TRBD1. After removal of 5 bases from V and 7 bases from J, the junction contained 10 bases not matched to a gene. The length of the CDR3 is 15 residues. CDR1 MDHEN and CDR2 SYDVKM come from the germline V gene. This CDR3 is CASSPRRGHRQPQHF. CDR3 DNA sequence: TGTGCCAGCAGTCCCCGCAGGGGGCATCGACAGCCCCAGCATTTT.

This chain links TRBV30 with TRBJ1-1; maybe TRBD1 (6 bases). Germline CDR1 GTSNPN, CDR2 SVGIG (reference sequence). The CDR3 spans 13 residues. V was trimmed by 3 bases and J by 6 bases, leaving 14 bases between them. CDR3: CAWSTGRNAEAFF. CDR3 bases: TGTGCCTGGAGCACAGGGCGGAATGCTGAAGCTTTCTTT.

The V call is TRBV7-2, the J call TRBJ1-5; D gene unclear. Per germline, CDR1 SGHTA and CDR2 FQGNSA. Trimming stripped 3 bases from V and 6 bases from J, with 12 bases between. The CDR3 covers 14 residues. The CDR3 DNA reads TGTGCCAGCAGCTTGGGCGGGTGGGCTCAGCCCCAGCATTTT. This encodes CASSLGGWAQPQHF.

J is TRBJ2-7 and V is TRBV3-1, with 10 bases aligning to TRBD1. From germline, CDR1 is LGHDT and CDR2 YNNKEL (reference sequence). J was trimmed by 2 bases and V by 4 bases; bases with no gene match: 11. The CDR3 runs to 17 residues. The CDR3 nucleotides are TGTGCCAGCAGCCGAGAAATTTCCGGGACAGGGGCCTACGAGCAGTACTTC. It codes for CASSREISGTGAYEQYF.

The V call is TRBV15, the J call TRBJ2-3, with 11 bases matching TRBD1. Germline V gene data show CDR1 as LNHNV and CDR2 as YYDKDF (reference sequence). This CDR3 contains 21 residues. The J segment lost 0 bases and the V segment lost 0 bases, leaving 14 bases of the junction unmatched. The chain's CDR3 is CATSREPLPGQGVLSTDTQYF. As DNA, the CDR3 is TGTGCCACCAGCAGAGAACCCCTACCGGGACAGGGGGTTCTGAGCACAGATACGCAGTATTTT.

This clonotype was counted only a few times. This chain connects TRBV4-2 to TRBJ2-1; 14 bases align to TRBD2. This CDR3 is 14 amino acids long. The germline V gene has CDR1 LGHNA and CDR2 YNFKEQ. Trimming removed 5 bases from V and 9 bases from J; junction bases left unmatched: 3. The CDR3 region is CASSAGTSGSEQFF. The CDR3 DNA reads as TGTGCCAGCAGCGCCGGGACTAGCGGGAGTGAGCAGTTCTTC.

V gene TRBV5-1 combines with J gene TRBJ2-5; TRBD2 agrees at 8 bases. V trimming: 4 bases; J trimming: 1 base; junction bases outside the gene matches: 3. This CDR3 spans 14 amino acids. Germline-derived CDR1 and CDR2 are SGHRS and YFSETQ. CDR3 sequence: CASSVTSVQETQYF. The CDR3 DNA is TGCGCCAGCAGCGTGACTAGCGTCCAAGAGACCCAGTACTTC.

This sequence joins TRBV5-6 and TRBJ2-7; no firm D call. The better agreement between TRBJ2-4 and the DNA end casts doubt on the J call. Germline assignment: CDR1 SGHDT and CDR2 YYEEEE. This CDR3 comprises 15 residues. CDR3 sequence: CASSITDGPKNIQYF. The CDR3 bases are TGTGCCAGCAGCATTACGGACGGCCCCAAAAACATTCAGTACTTC.

With regard to this clonotype: No conserved phenylalanine or tryptophan ends this CDR3, so it is likely a read error. In nucleotides, the CDR3 is TGCAGTGCTAGTCCGAGACAGGGGGTCTCCTACGAGCAGTACTCC. Protein: CSASPRQGVSYEQYS. The chain employs TRBV20-1 and TRBJ2-7; TRBD1 aligns across 9 bases. The junction had 6 bases not matched to a gene; V was cut back by 3 bases and J by 0 bases. In germline, CDR1 is DFQATT, CDR2 SNEGSKA (reference sequence). The CDR3 is 15 amino acids.

The chain is built from TRBV2 and TRBJ1-5; D is unclear. This CDR3 is 13 amino acids long. The germline V gene has CDR1 SNHLY and CDR2 FYNNEI. V was trimmed by 11 bases and J by 1 base, leaving 12 bases between them. This CDR3 is CAGTKSSNQPQHF. DNA of the CDR3: TGTGCCGGCACAAAATCCAGCAATCAGCCCCAGCATTTT. Filled out from reference TRBV2 and TRBJ1-5, the complete variable domain reads EPEVTQTPSHQVTQMGQEVILRCVPISNHLYFYWYRQILGQKVEFLVSFYNNEISEKSEIFDDQFSVERPDGSNFTLKIRSTKLEDSAMYFCAGTKSSNQPQHFGDGTRLSIL.

This chain uses TRBV6-6 with TRBJ2-3, with 8 nucleotides matching TRBD1. Germline V CDR1 and CDR2: MNHNY, SVGAGI (reference sequence). V shed 4 bases and J 4 bases; nucleotides not matched to a gene: 7. The CDR3 spans 15 residues. CDR3 region: CASSSPTGVADTQYF. The DNA of the CDR3 is TGTGCCAGCAGTTCTCCGACAGGGGTCGCAGATACGCAGTATTTT.

This chain joins TRBV20-1 and TRBJ1-1; 8 nucleotides agree with TRBD1. The V gene's germline CDR1 is DFQATT and CDR2 SNEGSKA (reference sequence). This CDR3 contains 15 residues. The V gene end was trimmed by 0 bases and the J gene end by 7 bases; junction bases not matched to a gene: 10. CDR3 loop: CSARDLQGGYNEAFF. CDR3 sequence (DNA): TGCAGTGCTAGAGACCTACAGGGGGGTTATAATGAAGCTTTCTTT.

The V gene is TRBV12-3 or TRBV12-4, the J gene TRBJ1-2, with no clear D. The CDR3 has 12 amino acids. V lost 4 bases and J lost 5, with 8 bases in between. This CDR3 reads CASSSLFYGYTF. CDR3 coding DNA: TGTGCCAGCAGTTCCCTGTTTTATGGCTACACCTTC.

The chain joins TRBV28 to TRBJ2-7; D may be TRBD1 or TRBD2 (6 bases each). Deletions cut 4 bases from V and 4 bases from J, with 17 bases between. Germline-derived CDR1 and CDR2 are MDHEN and SYDVKM. The CDR3 is made up of 15 amino acids. Here the CDR3 reads CASSSPAGHFYEQYF. Written as DNA, the CDR3 is TGTGCCAGCAGTTCCCCCGCGGGACACTTTTACGAGCAGTACTTC.